This entry describes one TCR beta chain. Trimming pared 1 base from V and 10 bases from J, leaving 14 bases between. The CDR3 has 15 residues. In germline, CDR1 is LNHNV, CDR2 YYDKDF (reference sequence). This sample stems from a study of cytomegalovirus exposure and HLA in healthy donors. Researchers ran the PCR with 60 Vbeta and 13 Jbeta primers. The data were produced by immunoSEQ multiplex PCR, yet TCRdb's version contains in-frame clones alone and is incomplete. In total, the table holds about 64,000 clones. This sequence was found in a woman younger than 35 in good health and CMV-seronegative. The chain is built from TRBV15 and TRBJ1-6, with TRBD1 as a possible D gene (6 bases). Input material: PBMCs. This CDR3 is CATSRGGGLRSPLHF. CDR3 coding DNA: TGTGCCACCAGCAGAGGGGGGGGGCTCCGCTCACCCCTCCACTTT.